One sample yielded the 22 T cell receptor beta chains listed below, sequenced in a study of read filtering for tumor transcriptome and immune sequencing. From around 440 ng of RNA, a library with molecular barcoded alpha/delta and beta/gamma adaptors was made. Each CDR3 protein is one row after TCRdb ran MiXCR on the reads. This sample has roughly 41,000 distinct CDR3 sequences, with roughly 15% found just once. The sequencing input was a population of CD138-negative cells sorted from bone marrow. The receptors were gathered from a donor aged 40 or older with multiple myeloma.

At least ten counts were recorded for this clonotype. The rearrangement links TRBV5-1 to TRBJ2-1, with a possible D match to TRBD2 (6 bases). Trimming took off 3 bases at V and 0 bases at J, with 10 bases between the two ends. Germline CDR1 reads SGHRS; CDR2 reads YFSETQ. This CDR3 has 15 residues. In DNA, the CDR3 is TGCGCCAGCAGCTCGGACGGGAGCTCCTACAATGAGCAGTTCTTC. Residues: CASSSDGSSYNEQFF.

This clonotype has at least ten counts. V is TRBV5-1 and J is TRBJ2-3; D remains ambiguous. This CDR3 is 13 amino acids long. The V end lost 0 bases, the J end lost 2 bases, and 4 bases lay between the germline ends. CDR1 and CDR2 from the germline V gene are SGHRS and YFSETQ. CDR3 protein: CASSLDNTDTQYF. As DNA, the CDR3 is TGCGCCAGCAGCTTGGACAACACAGATACGCAGTATTTT.

The chain is built from TRBV13 and TRBJ2-1, with 9 bases that match TRBD1. V gave up 4 bases and J gave up 4 bases; unmatched junction bases: 5. Germline CDR1 is PRHDT and CDR2 is FYEKMQ (reference sequence). The CDR3 has 15 amino acids. The CDR3, as DNA: TGTGCCAGCAGCTGGGCGGGACAGGGTTACAATGAGCAGTTCTTC. It is translated as CASSWAGQGYNEQFF. The whole variable domain, remainder taken from reference TRBV13 and TRBJ2-1, is AAGVIQSPRHLIKEKRETATLKCYPIPRHDTVYWYQQGPGQDPQFLISFYEKMQSDKGSIPDRFSAQQFSDYHSELNMSSLELGDSALYFCASSWAGQGYNEQFFGPGTRLTVL.

About this clonotype itself: At one end the junction does not follow the germline gene, possibly because of a read error. The CDR3 bases are TGTGCCAGCAGTTTTGGAACAGGGCATTCCTATAATCCACCCCTCCACTTT. This gives the protein CASSFGTGHSYNPPLHF. This chain joins TRBV12-3 or TRBV12-4 and TRBJ1-6; a possible D gene is TRBD1 (6 bases). The CDR3 has 17 residues.

In this sample, this clonotype turned up many times. A clone one base away is much larger, so this may be a read error. This chain links TRBV20-1 with TRBJ2-1; 12 bases fit TRBD2. The CDR3 totals 17 residues. Germline lookup yields CDR1 DFQATT and CDR2 SNEGSKA (reference sequence). Trimming cost V 6 bases and J 10 bases; bases outside gene matches: 19. The CDR3 is CSALASGRAQVALEQFF. The CDR3 DNA is TGCAGTGCCCTAGCTAGCGGGAGGGCCCAAGTGGCCCTGGAGCAGTTCTTC.

At least ten counts were recorded for this clonotype. V usage is TRBV4-1 and J usage is TRBJ1-5; weak D call: TRBD1 (5 bases). The germline V and J ends were trimmed by 1 base and 6 bases, with 25 bases remaining between them. CDR1 is MGHRA, CDR2 YSYEKL, per germline. The CDR3 is made up of 19 amino acids. The CDR3 DNA sequence: TGCGCCAGCAGCCAAGTTGCCGGGCGGGGCGTAGGTTATAGTCAGCCCCAGCATTTT. Translating it yields CASSQVAGRGVGYSQPQHF.

This clonotype was picked up many times. The chain uses TRBV4-1 and TRBJ2-2, with D unclear. CDR1 is MGHRA and CDR2 is YSYEKL in the germline V gene. Trimming cost V 0 bases and J 6 bases, with 8 bases left between them. The CDR3 totals 14 residues. CDR3 sequence: CASSQERLAGELFF. CDR3 sequence (DNA): TGCGCCAGCAGCCAAGAGCGCCTGGCCGGGGAGCTGTTTTTT.

The sample holds many counts of this clonotype. This chain links TRBV18 with TRBJ2-5, with 8 bases fitting TRBD1. V gave up 2 bases and J gave up 4 bases; unmatched junction bases: 3. This CDR3 comprises 14 residues. Germline V gene lookup returns CDR1 KGHSH and CDR2 LQKENI. As DNA, the CDR3 is TGTGCCAGCTCACCAGCAGGGGGCCGAGAGACCCAGTACTTC. Encoded protein: CASSPAGGRETQYF. Together with reference TRBV18 and TRBJ2-5, the CDR3 gives the full variable domain: NAGVMQNPRHLVRRRGQEARLRCSPMKGHSHVYWYRQLPEEGLKFMVYLQKENIIDESGMPKERFSAEFPKEGPSILRIQQVVRGDSAAYFCASSPAGGRETQYFGPGTRLLVL.

The chain recombines TRBV29-1 with TRBJ2-3, with 10 bases aligning to TRBD2. V trimming: 0 bases; J trimming: 0 bases; junction bases outside the gene matches: 0. This CDR3 has 15 amino acids. Germline V gene sequence: CDR1 SQVTM, CDR2 ANQGSEA. DNA for the CDR3: TGCAGCGTTGAAGAGACTAGCGGGAGCACAGATACGCAGTATTTT. Amino acids: CSVEETSGSTDTQYF.

A few counts support this clonotype. A much bigger clone sits one base away, suggesting this may be a read error. V and J are TRBV20-1 and TRBJ2-7, with 8 bases aligning to TRBD2. CDR1 is DFQATT and CDR2 is SNEGSKA in the germline V gene (reference sequence). The ends lost 3 bases at V and 2 bases at J; junction bases unmatched: 12. CDR3 length: 16 residues. The CDR3 DNA reads as TGCAGTGCTAGGGCTACTACTAGCGGACCCCCCTACGAGCAGTACTTC. Amino acid sequence: CSARATTSGPPYEQYF.

The V call is TRBV9, the J call TRBJ1-1, with 10 bases that match TRBD1. The length of the CDR3 is 15 residues. The V and J ends lost 4 bases and 3 bases, in that order; junction bases with no gene match: 6. CDR1 is SGDLS and CDR2 is YYNGEE in the germline V gene. CDR3 DNA: TGTGCCAGCAGCCCGACAGGGGGCTATGACACTGAAGCTTTCTTT. Translation: CASSPTGGYDTEAFF.

Remarks on this clonotype: Just one base apart from a much larger clone, this may be a read error. Because the CDR3 is missing its conserved closing phenylalanine or tryptophan, this is likely a read error. The chain employs TRBV7-9 and TRBJ2-4, with a tentative D call TRBD2 (5 bases). The CDR3 loop spans 14 amino acids. CDR1 is SEHNR, CDR2 FQNEAQ, per germline (reference sequence). Trimming stripped 8 bases from V and 0 bases from J, with 11 bases between. This CDR3 is CASSGEGAKNIQYL. In DNA, the CDR3 is TGTGCCAGCTCCGGTGAGGGAGCCAAAAACATTCAGTACCTC.

This clonotype was seen ten or more times. The CDR3 sequence: CSVGGQNGYQETQYF. The CDR3 bases are TGCAGCGTTGGCGGACAGAATGGGTACCAAGAGACCCAGTACTTC. The V call is TRBV29-1, the J call TRBJ2-5; D may be TRBD1 (6 bases). The length of the CDR3 is 15 residues. Trimming cost V 4 bases and J 0 bases, with 15 bases left between them. Germline CDR1 reads SQVTM; CDR2 reads ANQGSEA.

In this sample, this clonotype turned up many times. V gene TRBV12-3 or TRBV12-4 combines with J gene TRBJ2-6; maybe TRBD2 (6 bases). The V gene lost 3 bases and the J gene lost 4 bases, with 13 bases spanning the gap. This CDR3 is built from 16 residues. The CDR3 nucleotides read TGTGCCAGCAGTTTCGGGGGATCTACCGGGGCCAACGTCCTGACTTTC. This gives the protein CASSFGGSTGANVLTF.

The rearrangement joins TRBV9 to TRBJ2-1; tentative D call: TRBD1 (6 bases). Germline CDR1 SGDLS, CDR2 YYNGEE. This CDR3 has 17 amino acids. V lost 1 base and J lost 6, with 20 bases in between. The CDR3 reads CASSVLASSQGINEQFF. The CDR3 DNA follows: TGTGCCAGCAGCGTACTCGCATCGTCACAGGGCATCAATGAGCAGTTCTTC. The full variable domain, rest sourced from reference TRBV9 and TRBJ2-1, is DSGVTQTPKHLITATGQRVTLRCSPRSGDLSVYWYQQSLDQGLQFLIQYYNGEERAKGNILERFSAQQFPDLHSELNLSSLELGDSALYFCASSVLASSQGINEQFFGPGTRLTVL.

The rearrangement joins TRBV2 to TRBJ1-1; no clear D. The CDR3 loop spans 11 amino acids. V was pared by 8 bases and J by 6 bases, with 10 bases between. The germline gives CDR1 SNHLY, CDR2 FYNNEI. The CDR3 spells CASLLDAEAFF. Written as DNA, the CDR3 is TGTGCCAGCCTCCTGGACGCTGAAGCTTTCTTT.

There are many counts of this clonotype. This chain links TRBV15 with TRBJ2-7; weak D call: TRBD1 (5 bases). The CDR3 spans 16 residues. V was cut by 4 bases and J by 0 bases, with 16 bases left in between. Germline-derived CDR1 and CDR2 are LNHNV and YYDKDF (reference sequence). In DNA, the CDR3 is TGTGCCACCAGCACTCACAGGCCACTAAGCTCCTACGAGCAGTACTTC. This encodes CATSTHRPLSSYEQYF. Together with reference TRBV15 and TRBJ2-7, the CDR3 gives the full variable domain: DAMVIQNPRYQVTQFGKPVTLSCSQTLNHNVMYWYQQKSSQAPKLLFHYYDKDFNNEADTPDNFQSRRPNTSFCFLDIRSPGLGDTAMYLCATSTHRPLSSYEQYFGPGTRLTVT.

This clonotype was detected once. The gene calls are TRBV25-1 and TRBJ1-5; the match to TRBD1 covers 7 bases. The CDR3 spans 18 residues. Trimming took 5 bases from V and 1 from J; bases not matched to a gene: 14. CDR1 is MGHDK and CDR2 is SYGVNS in the germline V gene. For the CDR3, the DNA is TGTGCCAGCAGTTCGAACAGGGGTGGCTTACGGAGCAATCAGCCCCAGCATTTT. Translation gives CASSSNRGGLRSNQPQHF.

Many counts were recorded for this clonotype. The rearrangement links TRBV29-1 to TRBJ2-7; 7 bases match TRBD2. The CDR3 extends over 14 amino acids. V lost 0 bases to trimming and J lost 0 bases; unmatched junction nucleotides: 2. The V gene's germline CDR1 is SQVTM and CDR2 ANQGSEA. In DNA form, the CDR3 reads TGCAGCGTTGAAGAGGGGACTAACTCCTACGAGCAGTACTTC. Encoded protein: CSVEEGTNSYEQYF.

As for this clonotype: A single base is all that separates this from a far larger clone, so a read error is likely. This chain connects TRBV5-8 to TRBJ2-1; D not certain. The germline gives CDR1 SGHTS, CDR2 YDEGEE. This CDR3 has 15 amino acids. The CDR3, as DNA: TGTGCCATCAGCAAAGACCCTAGCTCCTACAATGAGCAGTTCTTC. This gives the protein CAISKDPSSYNEQFF.

This clonotype was observed many times. V gene TRBV2 combines with J gene TRBJ2-1; 13 nucleotides match TRBD2. The V and J ends lost 6 bases and 4 bases, in that order; junction bases with no gene match: 9. The CDR3 extends over 17 amino acids. Germline V CDR1 and CDR2: SNHLY, FYNNEI. The CDR3 here is CASRPGLAGRYYNEQFF. The CDR3 DNA sequence: TGTGCCAGCAGGCCGGGACTAGCGGGGCGTTATTACAATGAGCAGTTCTTC.

The sample holds many counts of this clonotype. The V gene is TRBV3-1, the J gene TRBJ1-1; no clear D gene. The V and J ends lost 7 bases and 4 bases respectively, with 10 bases between them. The CDR3 runs 12 residues. From germline, CDR1 is LGHDT and CDR2 YNNKEL (reference sequence). CDR3 residues: CASKTGSTEAFF. In DNA form, the CDR3 reads TGTGCCAGCAAAACCGGGAGCACTGAAGCTTTCTTT.